This entry is about one T cell receptor beta chain. This sample is drawn from a study of blood T cell repertoires in COVID-19. Study-level information: The United States, Italy and Spain provided the acute and convalescent COVID-19 samples. Sources were T cells, B-cell-depleted T cells, or PBMCs; the material itself was cDNA or gDNA.

Authors' analysis steps: Amplification with reference gene primers provided the estimates of nucleated cell counts. The method was immunoSEQ multiplex PCR; TCRdb's version includes in-frame clones alone and lacks a portion of them. V and J calls and clone size are copied from that table; D and trimming were computed from the DNA. Here the sample spans about 53,000 clones, around nine tenths being singletons. The sequenced material came from peripheral blood. The source is a man aged 50 or older with acute or convalescent COVID-19.

As DNA, the CDR3 is TGTGCCAGCCGCCAGCACATGGGGAGGGAGTCCTCCTACGAGCAGTACTTC. This sequence encodes CASRQHMGRESSYEQYF. The chain joins TRBV2 to TRBJ2-7; 7 nucleotides line up with TRBD2. This CDR3 is 17 amino acids long. In germline, CDR1 is SNHLY, CDR2 FYNNEI. The ends lost 8 bases at V and 0 bases at J; junction bases unmatched: 16.